This T cell receptor (beta chain) emerged from a study of T cells expressing NK-cell markers. CDR3 size: 14 residues. Germline loops: CDR1 LNHDA, CDR2 SQIVND (reference sequence). TCRdb re-called the 5' RACE reads and shows each CDR3 protein once, DNA omitted. This sample's table has 300,000 to 500,000 distinct CDR3 sequences. The chain employs TRBV19 and TRBJ1-1; TCRdb's D call, TRBD1, is unchecked because there is no DNA. The source material was blood T cells: a sorted CD56 or NKG2C T cell subset, CD4+ or CD8+ T cells, or bulk PBMC T cells (not recorded which). The source is a woman in her 50s in good health. The CDR3 loop reads CASSITGAYTEAFF.